The 9 T cell receptor beta chains given below trace back to one sample, sequenced in a study of blood T cell repertoires in COVID-19. Clones were read by immunoSEQ multiplex PCR, and TCRdb kept only the in-frame ones, dropping some. In the table there are over 300,000 clones, 89% of which are singletons. The sample was peripheral blood. Receptor source: a man between 18 and 29 years old who had recovered from COVID-19.

CDR3 loop: CASSQDTGHLNTEAFF. CDR3 nucleotide sequence: TGCGCCAGCAGCCAAGATACGGGACACCTGAACACTGAAGCTTTCTTT. The chain joins TRBV4-3 to TRBJ1-1, with D possibly being TRBD1 (6 bases). Germline-derived CDR1 and CDR2 are LGHNA and YSLEER. The CDR3 length is 16 residues. V lost 0 bases to trimming and J lost 0 bases, with 11 bases between them.

This clone was counted once. This chain links TRBV7-9 with TRBJ2-1; 9 nucleotides agree with TRBD2. CDR1 is SEHNR, CDR2 FQNEAQ, per germline (reference sequence). The CDR3 totals 15 residues. The J segment lost 2 bases and the V segment lost 3 bases, leaving 2 bases of the junction unmatched. The CDR3 nucleotides are TGTGCCAGCAGCTTTGGCGGGAGGGCCTACAATGAGCAGTTCTTC. As protein: CASSFGGRAYNEQFF.

This chain connects TRBV24-1 to TRBJ1-2; D is unclear. The CDR3 consists of 14 residues. The V gene lost 1 base and the J gene lost 2 bases, with 7 bases spanning the gap. From germline, CDR1 is KGHDR and CDR2 SFDVKD. The CDR3 coding sequence is TGTGCCACCAGTGATTTTAGTAAAAACTATGGCTACACCTTC. Residues: CATSDFSKNYGYTF.

The chain uses TRBV28 and TRBJ2-7; weak D call: TRBD2 (6 bases). CDR3 length: 16 amino acids. V dropped 5 bases and J dropped 4 bases, with 21 bases sitting between them. Germline CDR1 and CDR2: MDHEN and SYDVKM. CDR3 sequence (DNA): TGTGCCAGCAGTCCCCCCCTCGGGAGAGTCCAATACGAGCAGTACTTC. Amino acids: CASSPPLGRVQYEQYF.

The chain is built from TRBV7-9 and TRBJ2-1; 11 positions match TRBD2. V gave up 4 bases and J gave up 1 base; unmatched junction bases: 0. The CDR3 runs to 15 residues. From germline, CDR1 is SEHNR and CDR2 FQNEAQ (reference sequence). The CDR3 loop reads CASSSSGGSYNEQFF. The CDR3, as DNA: TGTGCCAGCAGCTCTAGCGGGGGGTCCTACAATGAGCAGTTCTTC. The complete variable domain, with remaining parts taken from reference TRBV7-9 and TRBJ2-1, reads DTGVSQNPRHKITKRGQNVTFRCDPISEHNRLYWYRQTLGQGPEFLTYFQNEAQLEKSRLLSDRFSAERPKGSFSTLEIQRTEQGDSAMYLCASSSSGGSYNEQFFGPGTRLTVL.

The V gene is TRBV4-1, the J gene TRBJ2-1; TRBD2 matches 7 bases. V trimming: 0 bases; J trimming: 7 bases; junction bases outside the gene matches: 12. Germline CDR1 MGHRA, CDR2 YSYEKL. This CDR3 is built from 17 residues. The chain's CDR3 is CASSQDGIAGAPNEQFF. The CDR3, as DNA: TGCGCCAGCAGCCAAGATGGGATAGCGGGCGCCCCGAATGAGCAGTTCTTC.

CDR3 sequence reads: CASSAGQGRGDTEAFF. CDR3 in DNA: TGTGCCAGCAGCGCTGGACAGGGGAGGGGGGACACTGAAGCTTTCTTT. The chain links TRBV9 to TRBJ1-1, with 9 bases aligning to TRBD1. CDR1 and CDR2 (germline): SGDLS, YYNGEE. The CDR3 loop spans 16 amino acids. After removal of 3 bases from V and 3 bases from J, the junction contained 9 bases not matched to a gene.

The J gene is TRBJ2-5, the V gene TRBV5-1; D possibly corresponds to TRBD1 (6 bases). Looked up from germline, CDR1 is SGHRS and CDR2 is YFSETQ. The V and J ends lost 1 base and 3 bases respectively, with 10 bases between them. The CDR3 loop spans 14 amino acids. The CDR3 spells CASSLLGQEETQYF. CDR3 nucleotide sequence: TGCGCCAGCAGCTTGCTGGGACAAGAAGAGACCCAGTACTTC. Combining the CDR3 with reference TRBV5-1 and TRBJ2-5 gives the whole variable domain KAGVTQTPRYLIKTRGQQVTLSCSPISGHRSVSWYQQTPGQGLQFLFEYFSETQRNKGNFPGRFSGRQFSNSRSEMNVSTLELGDSALYLCASSLLGQEETQYFGPGTRLLVL.

The V call is TRBV5-1, the J call TRBJ2-1; a possible D gene is TRBD2 (6 bases). CDR3 length: 17 amino acids. The V gene lost 1 base and the J gene lost 1 base, with 15 bases spanning the gap. In germline, CDR1 is SGHRS, CDR2 YFSETQ. CDR3 DNA: TGCGCCAGCAGCTTGTCGAGCTTAGCGGTATCCTACAATGAGCAGTTCTTC. It is translated as CASSLSSLAVSYNEQFF. The full variable domain, completed using reference TRBV5-1 and TRBJ2-1, is KAGVTQTPRYLIKTRGQQVTLSCSPISGHRSVSWYQQTPGQGLQFLFEYFSETQRNKGNFPGRFSGRQFSNSRSEMNVSTLELGDSALYLCASSLSSLAVSYNEQFFGPGTRLTVL.